One sample yielded the 21 T cell receptor beta chains listed below, sequenced in a study of blood T cell repertoires in COVID-19 (dated by TCRdb to about 2020). Libraries were constructed by the immunoSEQ multiplex PCR assay. As stored in TCRdb, this immuneACCESS dataset retains in-frame rearrangements with V and J assigned. A fraction of the clones does not appear; measured against another copy, unresolved V genes explain less than half of the discrepancy, and the remainder lacks a known reason. The sample data list approximately 230,000 clones, and approximately 90% of these were observed just once. The ten largest make up around 2% of the sample. The sequenced sample consisted of PBMCs or T cells enriched from blood (not recorded which). These receptors were taken from a woman under 30 who had recovered from COVID-19.

The chain recombines TRBV28 with TRBJ2-6; D gene ambiguous. This CDR3 region has 15 residues. V was trimmed by 5 bases and J by 0 bases, leaving 8 bases between them. CDR1 MDHEN and CDR2 SYDVKM come from the germline V gene. The CDR3 spells CASSQALSGANVLTF. The CDR3 nucleotides are TGTGCCAGCAGTCAGGCACTCTCTGGGGCCAACGTCCTGACTTTC.

The chain uses TRBV6-5 and TRBJ1-1; D perhaps matches TRBD1 (5 bases). This CDR3 spans 13 amino acids. Germline V CDR1 and CDR2: MNHEY, SVGAGI. Trimming pared 5 bases from V and 9 bases from J, leaving 16 bases between. Here the CDR3 reads CASSLEARGKAFF. CDR3 coding DNA: TGTGCCAGCAGTCTAGAGGCCCGGGGGAAAGCTTTCTTT.

As DNA, the CDR3 is TGTGCCAGCAGTTTGTATGGACAGGGGGCGGGTGGCGGGGAGCTGTTTTTT. Residues: CASSLYGQGAGGGELFF. V and J are TRBV27 and TRBJ2-2; the match to TRBD1 covers 11 bases. The J segment lost 7 bases and the V segment lost 3 bases, leaving 10 bases of the junction unmatched. CDR3 length: 17 residues. Germline lookup yields CDR1 MNHEY and CDR2 SMNVEV (reference sequence).

The genes are TRBV10-1 and TRBJ2-7, with TRBD2 identical over 10 bases. Germline V gives CDR1 WNHNN, CDR2 SYGVQD (reference sequence). The CDR3 is 15 residues long. The trim removed 2 bases at V and 2 bases at J, leaving 3 bases unmatched. CDR3 nucleotide sequence: TGCGCCAGCAGTGAGGCTAGCGGGGGAACCTACGAGCAGTACTTC. Its translation: CASSEASGGTYEQYF.

The chain recombines TRBV27 with TRBJ2-7; TRBD1 aligns across 7 bases. Germline CDR1 reads MNHEY; CDR2 reads SMNVEV (reference sequence). This CDR3 has 15 amino acids. Trimming cost V 6 bases and J 4 bases; bases outside gene matches: 12. DNA for the CDR3: TGTGCCAGCAGCCAAGGGACAGTTAAGGTGTACGAGCAGTACTTC. This encodes CASSQGTVKVYEQYF.

Only a few counts were recorded for this clone. The chain links TRBV5-1 to TRBJ2-1, with D possibly being TRBD1 (6 bases). The V end lost 3 bases, the J end lost 9 bases, and 16 bases lay between the germline ends. Germline values: CDR1 SGHRS, CDR2 YFSETQ. The CDR3 length is 14 residues. The CDR3 region has the DNA TGCGCCAGCAGCTACGACAGGTTTACGCTTGAGCAGTTCTTC. It yields the protein CASSYDRFTLEQFF.

The chain links TRBV6-6 to TRBJ1-6; possibly TRBD1 for D (5 bases). Trimming removed 0 bases at V and 9 bases at J, with 12 bases between. The germline V gene has CDR1 MNHNY and CDR2 SVGAGI (reference sequence). The CDR3 spans 15 residues. The CDR3 region has the DNA TGTGCCAGCAGTTACTCTTCAGACAGAGGTTCACCCCTCCACTTT. Translating it yields CASSYSSDRGSPLHF.

The rearrangement joins TRBV10-3 to TRBJ1-4; 7 bases fit TRBD1. V lost 9 bases and J lost 10; bases outside the gene matches: 11. The CDR3 runs 13 residues. The V gene's germline CDR1 is ENHRY and CDR2 SYGVKD. The CDR3 reads CAIKGQESGKLFF. The DNA for the CDR3 is TGTGCCATAAAAGGACAGGAGTCGGGAAAACTGTTTTTT.

This chain uses TRBV28 with TRBJ2-1, with D possibly matching TRBD1 (7 bases). The CDR3 has 16 amino acids. Germline assignment: CDR1 MDHEN and CDR2 SYDVKM. The ends were cut back, 2 bases at V and 0 bases at J, with 11 bases in the middle. The CDR3 DNA sequence: TGTGCCAGCAGTTTAGCGGGACAGCGCTCCTACAATGAGCAGTTCTTC. Its translation: CASSLAGQRSYNEQFF.

V usage is TRBV9 and J usage is TRBJ1-1, with D hard to call. In germline, CDR1 is SGDLS, CDR2 YYNGEE. V gave up 0 bases and J gave up 1 base, with 7 bases separating them. CDR3 size: 14 residues. The CDR3 is CASSVVRGNTEAFF. Here the CDR3 DNA reads TGTGCCAGCAGCGTAGTGCGTGGGAACACTGAAGCTTTCTTT.

V usage is TRBV24-1 and J usage is TRBJ2-7; possible D gene TRBD1, 5 bases. The V end lost 12 bases, the J end lost 2 bases, and 13 bases lay between the germline ends. CDR3 size: 12 residues. Germline-derived CDR1 and CDR2 are KGHDR and SFDVKD. Written as DNA, the CDR3 is TGTGCCCCCCAGGGTGTCCCCTACGAGCAGTACTTC. It yields the protein CAPQGVPYEQYF.

The chain couples TRBV21-1 to TRBJ2-7; the D call of TRBD1 is as the table states it, not checked on the DNA. TRBV21-1 is noted as a pseudogene. The CDR3 has 14 residues. The CDR3 sequence is CASSKEGRGDEQYF. DNA for the CDR3: TGTGCCAGCAGCAAAGAGGGCAGGGGGGACGAGCAGTACTTC.

This clone was picked up one time. The CDR3 sequence is CASSWGQVYNSPLHF. CDR3 nucleotides: TGTGCCAGCAGCTGGGGACAGGTTTATAATTCACCCCTCCACTTT. The chain recombines TRBV5-4 with TRBJ1-6; 8 bases are a match to TRBD1. V lost 3 bases, J lost 4 bases, and 3 bases stayed unmatched. This CDR3 is 15 amino acids long. Germline CDR1 reads SGHNT; CDR2 reads YYREEE (reference sequence).

V and J are TRBV3-1 (or the pseudogene TRBV3-2) and TRBJ2-1, with TRBD2 identical over 9 bases. Per the germline V gene, CDR1 is LGHDT and CDR2 is YNNKEL (reference sequence). This CDR3 has 16 residues. Germline trimming cut 4 bases from V and 2 bases from J; bases unmatched to any gene: 6. CDR3 nucleotide sequence: TGTGCCAGCAGCCTCGGGACTAGCTGGACCTACAATGAGCAGTTCTTC. Its translation is CASSLGTSWTYNEQFF.

The gene calls are TRBV15 and TRBJ1-1, with TRBD1 matching over 9 bases. The V gene end was trimmed by 5 bases and the J gene end by 3 bases; junction bases not matched to a gene: 7. Per germline, CDR1 LNHNV and CDR2 YYDKDF (reference sequence). CDR3 length: 15 amino acids. The CDR3 loop is CATSVTGGAYTEAFF. DNA for the CDR3: TGTGCCACCAGCGTTACAGGGGGCGCGTACACTGAAGCTTTCTTT.

This clone was found a few times. The chain links TRBV6-5 to TRBJ2-3; possible D gene TRBD2, 6 bases. Germline V CDR1 and CDR2: MNHEY, SVGAGI. V lost 0 bases and J lost 5, with 12 bases in between. The CDR3 length is 15 residues. CDR3 DNA: TGTGCCAGCAGTTACTCGGGACTTCAGGGAGATACGCAGTATTTT. Translation gives CASSYSGLQGDTQYF.

Of note for this clone: In the same sample, other DNA sequences code for this CDR3. The rearrangement links TRBV9 to TRBJ2-3; TRBD2 matches at 9 bases. V shed 5 bases and J 3 bases; nucleotides not matched to a gene: 7. The germline V gene has CDR1 SGDLS and CDR2 YYNGEE. This CDR3 spans 15 amino acids. The CDR3 coding sequence is TGTGCCAGCAGTGCGAGCGGGGGGAGGACAGATACGCAGTATTTT. Translation gives CASSASGGRTDTQYF.

The rearrangement uses TRBV27 and TRBJ1-6, with 8 nucleotides matching TRBD1. The CDR3 runs 15 residues. V dropped 4 bases and J dropped 7; count of bases not matched to a gene: 6. Germline V CDR1 and CDR2: MNHEY, SMNVEV (reference sequence). Here the CDR3 reads CASSSDRGRNSPLHF. DNA of the CDR3: TGTGCCAGCAGTTCAGACAGGGGCAGAAATTCACCCCTCCACTTT.

The chain uses TRBV2 and TRBJ1-6; possibly TRBD1 for D (5 bases). Germline V gene data show CDR1 as SNHLY and CDR2 as FYNNEI. The CDR3 has 12 amino acids. Trimming left V 11 bases short and J 7 bases short, with 12 bases between. Written as DNA, the CDR3 is TGTGCCTGCACGGGGGGAAATTCACCCCTCCACTTT. This encodes CACTGGNSPLHF. The whole variable domain, remainder taken from reference TRBV2 and TRBJ1-6, is EPEVTQTPSHQVTQMGQEVILRCVPISNHLYFYWYRQILGQKVEFLVSFYNNEISEKSEIFDDQFSVERPDGSNFTLKIRSTKLEDSAMYFCACTGGNSPLHFGNGTRLTVT.

The chain has TRBV3-1 (or the pseudogene TRBV3-2) and TRBJ2-2; D is possibly TRBD1 (6 bases). V was clipped by 1 base and J by 6 bases, with 12 bases between them. The CDR3 has 15 residues. Germline V lookup: CDR1 LGHDT, CDR2 YNNKEL (reference sequence). CDR3 sequence: CASSQASRGAGELFF. CDR3 DNA sequence: TGTGCCAGCAGCCAAGCGTCCAGGGGTGCCGGGGAGCTGTTTTTT.

In its sample, this clone was seen a few times. The chain employs TRBV5-6 and TRBJ2-3; 7 bases line up with TRBD2. Losses at the gene ends were 4 bases for V and 4 bases for J; bases not matched to a gene: 12. This CDR3 contains 16 residues. Germline lookup yields CDR1 SGHDT and CDR2 YYEEEE. CDR3: CASSGPGPGGSDTQYF. The CDR3 DNA is TGTGCCAGCAGCGGACCAGGTCCGGGAGGATCAGATACGCAGTATTTT.